A single sample is the source of the 19 T cell receptor beta chains below, sequenced in a study of CD8 T cells in ankylosing spondylitis. Study-level findings and limits: In ankylosing spondylitis blood, a motif of about eight highly homologous TCR beta variants appeared characteristic.

What these receptors recognize is not known. TCRdb processed the 5' RACE reads anew with MiXCR; each CDR3 protein has one entry. The sample contains a few hundred thousand distinct CDR3 sequences, under 8.5% of which appear only once. The sample consisted of blood, either unsorted or a sorted T cell fraction (not recorded which). These receptors were collected from a male donor with ankylosing spondylitis.

V and J are TRBV3-1 and TRBJ2-1; 7 bases are a match to TRBD2. CDR3 length: 15 residues. V trimming: 5 bases; J trimming: 2 bases; junction bases outside the gene matches: 6. Germline-derived CDR1 and CDR2 are LGHDT and YNNKEL (reference sequence). The CDR3 coding sequence is TGTGCCAGCAGCGGAAGAGCGGGGACCTACAATGAGCAGTTCTTC. Residues: CASSGRAGTYNEQFF.

The chain employs TRBV20-1 and TRBJ2-6; D is undetermined. This CDR3 has 14 residues. Trimming took 6 bases from V and 4 from J, leaving 13 bases between them. Germline assignment: CDR1 DFQATT and CDR2 SNEGSKA (reference sequence). The CDR3 sequence: CSAQQTSGANVLTF. CDR3 coding DNA: TGCAGTGCGCAACAGACCTCGGGGGCCAACGTCCTGACTTTC.

The chain carries TRBV4-1 and TRBJ2-2; possible D gene TRBD2, 6 bases. Trimming stripped 0 bases from V and 5 bases from J, with 13 bases between. CDR1 is MGHRA, CDR2 YSYEKL, per germline. The CDR3 contains 16 residues. Written as DNA, the CDR3 is TGCGCCAGCAGCCAAGAGCCTAGCGTGGGGACCGGGGAGCTGTTTTTT. This translates into CASSQEPSVGTGELFF.

This clonotype has a handful of counts. At one end, the junction sequence differs from germline, possibly due to a read error. The chain uses TRBV7-9 and TRBJ1-3; unclear D gene. The CDR3 covers 12 residues. Germline CDR1 and CDR2: SEHNR and FQNEAQ (reference sequence). CDR3 amino acids: CATSVPGNTIYF. The CDR3 nucleotides are TGTGCCACCAGCGTTCCTGGAAACACCATATATTTT. Drawing the rest from reference TRBV7-9 and TRBJ1-3, the complete variable domain is DTGVSQNPRHKITKRGQNVTFRCDPISEHNRLYWYRQTLGQGPEFLTYFQNEAQLEKSRLLSDRFSAERPKGSFSTLEIQRTEQGDSAMYLCATSVPGNTIYFGEGSWLTVV.

This clonotype showed up just a few times. The J gene is TRBJ2-3, the V gene TRBV4-2; 10 nucleotides agree with TRBD2. J gave up 0 bases and V 4 bases, and 4 bases lay outside the gene matches. CDR1 and CDR2 from the germline V gene are LGHNA and YNFKEQ. The CDR3 has 16 residues. CDR3 nucleotides: TGTGCCAGCAGCCGCGAGGGACTAGCGAGCACAGATACGCAGTATTTT. The encoded protein is CASSREGLASTDTQYF.

This clonotype showed up just a few times. This chain connects TRBV19 to TRBJ1-1; TRBD1 matches at 7 bases. Losses at the gene ends were 8 bases for V and 7 bases for J; bases not matched to a gene: 13. Per the germline V gene, CDR1 is LNHDA and CDR2 is SQIVND (reference sequence). This CDR3 is 14 amino acids long. DNA of the CDR3: TGTGCCAGTTTCCCGGGACAGACGTGGGGTGAAGCTTTCTTT. It is translated as CASFPGQTWGEAFF.

This clonotype was counted a few times. The V gene is TRBV29-1, the J gene TRBJ2-7, with 9 bases fitting TRBD2. Germline trimming cut 2 bases from V and 2 bases from J; bases unmatched to any gene: 7. The V gene's germline CDR1 is SQVTM and CDR2 ANQGSEA. This CDR3 is 15 amino acids long. The CDR3, as DNA: TGCAGCGTTGAAAGCGGGAGGTACGGAACCTACGAGCAGTACTTC. Its translation is CSVESGRYGTYEQYF.

CDR3 residues: CASSLVGDETQYF. CDR3 sequence (DNA): TGCGCCAGCAGCTTGGTGGGGGATGAGACCCAGTACTTC. This chain connects TRBV5-1 to TRBJ2-5; D may correspond to TRBD1 or TRBD2 (5 bases each). V was pared by 0 bases and J by 5 bases, with 8 bases between. From germline, CDR1 is SGHRS and CDR2 YFSETQ. CDR3 length: 13 amino acids.

This clonotype was observed at least ten times. The CDR3 region is CASSLRGLNEKLFF. CDR3 nucleotide sequence: TGTGCCAGCAGTCTCCGGGGCTTGAATGAAAAACTGTTTTTT. The rearrangement uses TRBV6-1 and TRBJ1-4; D possibly corresponds to TRBD1 (5 bases). Between the trimmed V and J ends, which lost 5 bases and 5 bases, there was a span of 12 bases. This CDR3 spans 14 amino acids. CDR1 and CDR2 (germline): MNHNS, SASEGT.

This clonotype was counted at least ten times. V is TRBV12-3 or TRBV12-4 and J is TRBJ2-1; D not certain. There are 13 residues in the CDR3. V was cut by 1 base and J by 3 bases, with 4 bases left in between. The chain's CDR3 is CASSLGGYNEQFF. The CDR3 DNA sequence: TGTGCCAGCAGTTTAGGAGGCTACAATGAGCAGTTCTTC.

V usage is TRBV2 and J usage is TRBJ2-1; 14 bases map to TRBD2. The CDR3 extends over 16 amino acids. V lost 6 bases to trimming and J lost 6 bases; unmatched junction nucleotides: 7. Germline assignment: CDR1 SNHLY and CDR2 FYNNEI. The CDR3 spells CASSTLGLAGANEQFF. As DNA, the CDR3 is TGTGCCAGCAGCACTTTGGGACTAGCGGGAGCCAATGAGCAGTTCTTC.

This clonotype has a count of ten or more. The gene calls are TRBV7-6 and TRBJ1-2; perhaps TRBD1 as D (5 bases). Trimming shortened V by 1 base and J by 4 bases, and 10 bases separated the two germline ends. Germline CDR1 and CDR2: SGHVS and FNYEAQ. There are 14 residues in the CDR3. CDR3 residues: CASSLDSGPYGYTF. DNA of the CDR3: TGTGCCAGCAGCTTAGATTCAGGGCCCTATGGCTACACCTTC.

The table lists this clonotype with a few counts. This chain joins TRBV6-1 and TRBJ1-6, with 10 bases aligning to TRBD1. Germline values: CDR1 MNHNS, CDR2 SASEGT. V gave up 6 bases and J gave up 9 bases; unmatched junction bases: 8. CDR3 length: 15 amino acids. The CDR3 DNA reads TGTGCCAGCAGATGGGACAGGGGAGGAGGTTCACCCCTCCACTTT. It yields the protein CASRWDRGGGSPLHF.

This clonotype was seen repeatedly, ten times or more. The chain joins TRBV3-1 to TRBJ2-7, with D uncertain. Per the germline V gene, CDR1 is LGHDT and CDR2 is YNNKEL (reference sequence). This CDR3 contains 12 residues. V was shortened by 2 bases and J by 9 bases, with 11 bases between the two germline ends. The CDR3: CASSQNTEGQYF. In DNA, the CDR3 is TGTGCCAGCAGCCAAAACACCGAAGGGCAGTACTTC.

With respect to this clonotype: A single base separates this from a much larger clone, so it may be a read error. This sequence joins TRBV6-5 and TRBJ2-1, with TRBD2 matching 7 bases. The J call may be faulty, since TRBJ2-7 better matches the DNA end. Germline V gene data show CDR1 as MNHEY and CDR2 as SVGAGI. This CDR3 comprises 15 residues. This CDR3 reads CASSYSLAEYNEQYF. The CDR3 DNA sequence: TGTGCCAGCAGTTACTCTCTAGCGGAATACAATGAGCAGTACTTC.

This rearrangement joins TRBV21-1 to TRBJ2-5; the table names TRBD2, a call not compared with the DNA. TRBV21-1 is tagged as a pseudogene. The CDR3 sequence is 12 residues long. CDR3 DNA sequence: TGTGCCAGCAGCGGACGAGCGGAGACCCAGTACTTC. It is translated as CASSGRAETQYF.

In this sample, this clonotype turned up many times. The CDR3 coding sequence is TGTGCCAGCAGCGTAGGGGGCCGTCATGAGCAGTTCTTC. This encodes CASSVGGRHEQFF. This chain links TRBV7-9 with TRBJ2-1; the match to TRBD1 covers 7 bases. V was pared by 5 bases and J by 8 bases, with 6 bases of the junction left unmatched. The CDR3 is 13 residues long. Germline V gene sequence: CDR1 SEHNR, CDR2 FQNEAQ (reference sequence). Filled out from reference TRBV7-9 and TRBJ2-1, the complete variable domain reads DTGVSQNPRHKITKRGQNVTFRCDPISEHNRLYWYRQTLGQGPEFLTYFQNEAQLEKSRLLSDRFSAERPKGSFSTLEIQRTEQGDSAMYLCASSVGGRHEQFFGPGTRLTVL.

V is TRBV12-3 or TRBV12-4 and J is TRBJ2-1; D gene ambiguous. The CDR3 is made up of 11 amino acids. Trimming took 5 bases from V and 8 from J, leaving 7 bases between them. In DNA form, the CDR3 reads TGTGCCAGCAGTCGCTATTATGAGCAGTTCTTC. Protein: CASSRYYEQFF.

This clonotype was picked up many times. This rearrangement joins TRBV12-3 or TRBV12-4 to TRBJ2-2; D may be TRBD1 or TRBD2 (5 bases each). This CDR3 region has 13 residues. Trimming took off 3 bases at V and 6 bases at J, with 8 bases between the two ends. Here the CDR3 reads CASSFGTAGELFF. The CDR3 bases are TGTGCCAGCAGTTTCGGGACCGCCGGGGAGCTGTTTTTT.